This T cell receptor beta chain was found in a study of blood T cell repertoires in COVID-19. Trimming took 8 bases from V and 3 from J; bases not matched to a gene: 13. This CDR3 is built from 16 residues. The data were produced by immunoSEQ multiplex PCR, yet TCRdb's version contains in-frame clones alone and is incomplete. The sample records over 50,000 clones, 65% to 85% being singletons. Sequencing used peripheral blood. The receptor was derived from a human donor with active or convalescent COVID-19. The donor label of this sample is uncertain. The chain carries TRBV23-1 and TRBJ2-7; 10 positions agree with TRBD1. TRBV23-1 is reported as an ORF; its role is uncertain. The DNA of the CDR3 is TGCGCCAGCCGACAGAGGGACAGGGGTTTTTTCTACGAGCAGTACTTC. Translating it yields CASRQRDRGFFYEQYF.